This section outlines one T cell receptor (beta chain) sequence together with its context. Its matching antigen is unknown. This record belongs to a study of T cells after posttransplantation cyclophosphamide. Generated by immunoSEQ multiplex PCR, the TCRdb table keeps only in-frame clones and is missing some. The data show tens of thousands of clones, just over 85% seen once. Notes on the study in general: Recipient CMV seropositivity and CMV reactivation strongly tracked TRB clonality. Donor CD8+ memory clones often dominated recipient blood repertoires at later times. Blood and skin or GI T cell repertoires showed limited TRB overlap.

There are 15 residues in the CDR3. Looked up from germline, CDR1 is SGDLS and CDR2 is YYNGEE. The V and J ends lost 0 bases and 8 bases respectively, with 15 bases between them. The sequenced material came from PBMCs. The chain couples TRBV9 to TRBJ2-1; no clear D gene. The receptor's source is a man aged 25-45 years with a blood cancer, CMV-positive, and with a related stem cell donor. The CDR3 is CASSVAALSGHEQFF. In DNA form, the CDR3 reads TGTGCCAGCAGCGTAGCGGCACTATCTGGCCATGAGCAGTTCTTC.